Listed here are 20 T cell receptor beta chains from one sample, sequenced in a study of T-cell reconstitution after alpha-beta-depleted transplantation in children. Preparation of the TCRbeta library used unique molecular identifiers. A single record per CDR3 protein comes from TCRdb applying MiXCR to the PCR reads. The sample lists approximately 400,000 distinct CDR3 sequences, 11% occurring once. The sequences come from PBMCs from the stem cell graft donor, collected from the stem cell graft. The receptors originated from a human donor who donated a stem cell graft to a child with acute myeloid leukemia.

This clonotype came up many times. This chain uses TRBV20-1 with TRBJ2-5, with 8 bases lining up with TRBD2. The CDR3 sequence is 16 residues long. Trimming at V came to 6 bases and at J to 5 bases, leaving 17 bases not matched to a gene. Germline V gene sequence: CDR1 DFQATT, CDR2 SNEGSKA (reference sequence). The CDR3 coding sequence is TGCAGTGCCCGATTAGAGTCATTTGGCGGGAGGGAGACCCAGTACTTC. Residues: CSARLESFGGRETQYF.

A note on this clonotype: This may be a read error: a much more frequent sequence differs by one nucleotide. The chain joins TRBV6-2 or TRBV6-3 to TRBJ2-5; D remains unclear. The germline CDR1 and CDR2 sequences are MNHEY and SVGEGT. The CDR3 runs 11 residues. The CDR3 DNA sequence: TGTGCCAGCAGTTACCAAGGGACCCAGTACTTC. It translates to CASSYQGTQYF.

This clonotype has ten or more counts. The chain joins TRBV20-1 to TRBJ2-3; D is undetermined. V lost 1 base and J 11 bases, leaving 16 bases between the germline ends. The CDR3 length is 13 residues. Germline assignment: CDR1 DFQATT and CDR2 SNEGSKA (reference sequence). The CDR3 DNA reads TGCAGTGCTAGAGTTCCGGCTATGGTCGGGCAGTATTTT. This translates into CSARVPAMVGQYF.

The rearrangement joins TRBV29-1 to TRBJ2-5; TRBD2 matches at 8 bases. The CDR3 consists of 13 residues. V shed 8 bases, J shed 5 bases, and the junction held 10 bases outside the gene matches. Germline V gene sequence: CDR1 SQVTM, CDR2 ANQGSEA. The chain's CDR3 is CSLGTRLSETQYF. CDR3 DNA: TGCAGCTTGGGGACTAGGCTCTCGGAGACCCAGTACTTC.

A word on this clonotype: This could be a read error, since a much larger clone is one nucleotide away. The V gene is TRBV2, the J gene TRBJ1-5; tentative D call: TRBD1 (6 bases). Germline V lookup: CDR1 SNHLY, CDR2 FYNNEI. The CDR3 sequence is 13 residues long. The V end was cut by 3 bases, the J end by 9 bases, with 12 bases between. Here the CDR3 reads CASSDGGLPPQHF. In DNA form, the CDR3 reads TGTGCCAGCAGTGACGGGGGGCTTCCGCCCCAGCATTTT.

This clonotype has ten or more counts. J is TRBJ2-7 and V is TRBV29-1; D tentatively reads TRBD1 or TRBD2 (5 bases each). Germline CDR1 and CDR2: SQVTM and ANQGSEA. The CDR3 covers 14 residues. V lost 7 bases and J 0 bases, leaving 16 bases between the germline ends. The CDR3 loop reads CSAGGRAASYEQYV. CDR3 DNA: TGCAGCGCCGGAGGCAGGGCGGCCTCCTACGAGCAGTACGTC.

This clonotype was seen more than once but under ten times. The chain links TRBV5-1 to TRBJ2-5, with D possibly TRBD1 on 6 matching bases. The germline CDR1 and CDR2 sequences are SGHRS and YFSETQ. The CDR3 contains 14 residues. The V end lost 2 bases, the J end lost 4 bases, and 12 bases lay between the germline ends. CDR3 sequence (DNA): TGCGCCAGCAGCTTCAGTTCCAGGGGAGAGACCCAGTACTTC. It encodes CASSFSSRGETQYF.

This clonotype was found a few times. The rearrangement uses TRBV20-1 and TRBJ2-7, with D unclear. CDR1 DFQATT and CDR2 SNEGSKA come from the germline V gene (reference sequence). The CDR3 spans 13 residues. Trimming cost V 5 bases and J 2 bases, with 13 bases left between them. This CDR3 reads CSAPSQAPYEQYF. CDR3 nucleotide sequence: TGCAGTGCTCCGTCCCAGGCCCCCTACGAGCAGTACTTC.

The CDR3 DNA reads TGCAGCGTTTGGTTGTTCGCGGGGGAAGGAATCGGGGAGCTGTTTTTT. This translates into CSVWLFAGEGIGELFF. This chain connects TRBV29-1 to TRBJ2-2; the match to TRBD2 covers 7 bases. J was trimmed by 7 bases and V by 5 bases; bases with no gene match: 16. This CDR3 spans 16 amino acids. Germline assignment: CDR1 SQVTM and CDR2 ANQGSEA.

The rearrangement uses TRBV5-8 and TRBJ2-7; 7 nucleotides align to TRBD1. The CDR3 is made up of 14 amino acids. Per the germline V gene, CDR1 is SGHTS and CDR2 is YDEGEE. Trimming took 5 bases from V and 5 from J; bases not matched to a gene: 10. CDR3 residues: CASSLPRDSNEQYF. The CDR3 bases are TGTGCCAGCAGTCTCCCCCGGGACAGTAACGAGCAGTACTTC.

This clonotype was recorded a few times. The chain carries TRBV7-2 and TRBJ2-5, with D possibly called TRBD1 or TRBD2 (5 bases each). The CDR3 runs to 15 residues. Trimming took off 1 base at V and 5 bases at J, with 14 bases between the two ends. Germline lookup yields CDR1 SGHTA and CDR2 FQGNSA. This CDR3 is CASSLEGRWGETQYF. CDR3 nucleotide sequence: TGTGCCAGCAGCTTAGAGGGCAGGTGGGGGGAGACCCAGTACTTC.

The CDR3 nucleotides read TGCGCCAGCAGAGAATGGGACACCACAGATACGCAGTATTTT. Translating gives CASREWDTTDTQYF. This chain uses TRBV5-1 with TRBJ2-3, with a tentative D call TRBD1 (6 bases). The germline V gene encodes CDR1 SGHRS and CDR2 YFSETQ. V was clipped by 5 bases and J by 2 bases, with 12 bases between them. This CDR3 is 14 amino acids long.

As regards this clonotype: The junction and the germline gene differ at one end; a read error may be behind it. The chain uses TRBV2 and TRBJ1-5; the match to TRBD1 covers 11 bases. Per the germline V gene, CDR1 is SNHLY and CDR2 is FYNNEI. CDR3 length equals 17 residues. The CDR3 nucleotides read TGTGCCAGCACTGAAGCCCGGACAGGGGGCTTTAATCAGCCCCAGCATTTT. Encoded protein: CASTEARTGGFNQPQHF.

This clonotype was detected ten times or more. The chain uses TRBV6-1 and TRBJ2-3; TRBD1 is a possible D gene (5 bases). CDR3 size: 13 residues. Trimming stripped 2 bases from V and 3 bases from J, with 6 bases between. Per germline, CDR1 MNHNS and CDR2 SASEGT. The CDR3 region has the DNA TGTGCCAGCAGTGAACCAGGGACAGATACGCAGTATTTT. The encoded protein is CASSEPGTDTQYF.

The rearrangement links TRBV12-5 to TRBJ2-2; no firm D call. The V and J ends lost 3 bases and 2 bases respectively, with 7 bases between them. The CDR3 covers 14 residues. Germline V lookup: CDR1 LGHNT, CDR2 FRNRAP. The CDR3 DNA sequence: TGTGCTAGTGGTTTAAACTTTAACACCGGGGAGCTGTTTTTT. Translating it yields CASGLNFNTGELFF.

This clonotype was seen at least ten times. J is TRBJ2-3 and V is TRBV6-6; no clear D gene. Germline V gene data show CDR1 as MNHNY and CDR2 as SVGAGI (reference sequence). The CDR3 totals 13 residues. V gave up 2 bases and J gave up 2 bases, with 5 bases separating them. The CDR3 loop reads CASSYPNTDTQYF. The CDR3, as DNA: TGTGCCAGCAGTTACCCGAACACAGATACGCAGTATTTT.

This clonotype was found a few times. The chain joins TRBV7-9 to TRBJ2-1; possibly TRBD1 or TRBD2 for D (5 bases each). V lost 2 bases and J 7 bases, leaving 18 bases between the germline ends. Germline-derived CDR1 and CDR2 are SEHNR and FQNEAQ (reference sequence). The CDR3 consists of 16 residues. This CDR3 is CASSLRKWGFSNEQFF. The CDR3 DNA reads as TGTGCCAGCAGCTTAAGGAAGTGGGGGTTTTCAAATGAGCAGTTCTTC.

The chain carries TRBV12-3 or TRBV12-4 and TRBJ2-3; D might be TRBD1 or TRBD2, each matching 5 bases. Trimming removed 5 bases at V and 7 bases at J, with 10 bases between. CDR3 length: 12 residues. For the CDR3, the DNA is TGTGCCAGCAGTCGGGACGAAAATACGCAGTATTTT. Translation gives CASSRDENTQYF.

This chain's CDR3 is CASSFQPLISGNTIYF. CDR3 bases: TGTGCCAGCAGCTTCCAGCCGTTGATCTCTGGAAACACCATATATTTT. The rearrangement joins TRBV13 to TRBJ1-3, with D uncertain. The CDR3 has 16 residues. The germline gives CDR1 PRHDT, CDR2 FYEKMQ (reference sequence). Trimming took off 3 bases at V and 0 bases at J, with 12 bases between the two ends.

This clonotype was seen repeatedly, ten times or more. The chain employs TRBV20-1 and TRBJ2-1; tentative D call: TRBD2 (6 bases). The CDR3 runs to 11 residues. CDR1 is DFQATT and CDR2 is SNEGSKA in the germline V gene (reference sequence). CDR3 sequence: CSGEENNEQFF. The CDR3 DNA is TGCAGCGGGGAGGAGAACAATGAGCAGTTCTTC.